The 4 T cell receptor beta chains below all came from one sample that was sequenced in a study of spatial heterogeneity in lung cancer (dated by TCRdb to the late 2010s). Library preparation used 5' RACE. TCRdb lists the instrument as NextSeq 500. The public reads were reprocessed in TCRdb via fastp at Q25 and MiXCR, keeping in-frame beta chains. Each CDR3 protein appears once, grouped with its most common genes and DNA. The sample records under 14,000 distinct CDR3 sequences, around 6% of which are singletons. 25% to 35% of the sample comes from the top ten. Interpreted using the paper, the time point label stands for: sample taken at primary tumor resection. The sequencing here drew on PBMCs, taken at surgery. Every receptor here comes from a male donor with early-stage non-small cell lung cancer.

This clonotype came up many times. This chain connects TRBV11-2 to TRBJ2-3, with D perhaps matching TRBD2 (6 bases). The CDR3 has 15 residues. Trimming removed 3 bases at V and 6 bases at J, with 16 bases between. Germline CDR1 reads SGHAT; CDR2 reads FQNNGV. CDR3 sequence reads: CASSFRGTQADTQYF. In nucleotides, the CDR3 is TGTGCCAGCAGCTTTCGCGGGACCCAGGCGGATACGCAGTATTTT.

By share, this clonotype counts as medium-sized (0.01 to 0.1%). The CDR3 spells CASSPKGPRRVGEKLFF. The DNA for the CDR3 is TGTGCCAGCAGCCCCAAGGGACCTCGACGGGTCGGTGAAAAACTGTTTTTT. V usage is TRBV7-8 and J usage is TRBJ1-4, with D tentatively TRBD1 (5 bases). Germline assignment: CDR1 SGHVS and CDR2 FQNEAQ. This CDR3 spans 17 amino acids. V dropped 5 bases and J dropped 7 bases, with 23 bases sitting between them.

V and J are TRBV18 and TRBJ1-6; D uncertain. The V end was cut by 3 bases, the J end by 8 bases, with 8 bases between. The CDR3 extends over 13 amino acids. CDR1 is KGHSH and CDR2 is LQKENI in the germline V gene. Here the CDR3 reads CASSPQPDSPLHF. The CDR3 nucleotides are TGTGCCAGCTCACCCCAGCCGGATTCACCCCTCCACTTT.

This clonotype was counted at least ten times. This rearrangement joins TRBV18 to TRBJ2-5, with 7 positions matching TRBD2. V was clipped by 6 bases and J by 5 bases; unmatched bases: 12. The CDR3 is 15 residues long. Germline CDR1 is KGHSH and CDR2 is LQKENI. In nucleotides, the CDR3 is TGTGCCAGCTCCTACCGGGACTATGGATTGGAGACCCAGTACTTC. It codes for CASSYRDYGLETQYF.